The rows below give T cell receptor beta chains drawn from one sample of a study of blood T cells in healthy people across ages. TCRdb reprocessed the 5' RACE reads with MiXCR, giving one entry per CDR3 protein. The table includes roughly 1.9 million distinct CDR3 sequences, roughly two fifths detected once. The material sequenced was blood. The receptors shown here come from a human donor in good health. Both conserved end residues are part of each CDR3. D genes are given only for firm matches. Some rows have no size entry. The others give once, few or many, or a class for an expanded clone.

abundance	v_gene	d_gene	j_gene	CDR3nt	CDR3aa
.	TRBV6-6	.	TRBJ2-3	TGTGCCAGCCTGGGACACTACACAGATACGCAGTATTTT	CASLGHYTDTQYF
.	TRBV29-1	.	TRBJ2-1	TGCAGCGCTTTCTACCGGGGAGGTGAGCAGTTCTTC	CSAFYRGGEQFF
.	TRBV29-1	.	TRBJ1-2	TGCAGCGTTGAAGATCCTCGGGCGACGGCAGCTAACTATGGCTACACCTTC	CSVEDPRATAANYGYTF
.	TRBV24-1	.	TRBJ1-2	TGTGCCACCAGTGAAAGCGGGGAGTATGGCTACACCTTC	CATSESGEYGYTF
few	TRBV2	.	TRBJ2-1	TGTGCCAGCAGTGAGGCGAGTACGGGGGAGCAGTTCTTC	CASSEASTGEQFF
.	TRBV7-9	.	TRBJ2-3	TGTGCCAGCAGCCCTGACGTCACAGATACGCAGTATTTT	CASSPDVTDTQYF
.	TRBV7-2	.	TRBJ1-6	TGCGCCAGTAGCTTAGGGGTGGCACCCCTCCACTTT	CASSLGVAPLHF
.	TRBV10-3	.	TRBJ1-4	TGTGCCATCAGTGAGTCTGCGGGGGCTGGAAAACTGTTTTTT	CAISESAGAGKLFF
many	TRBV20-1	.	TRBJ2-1	TGCAGTGCTAGAGCCCAAGATGAGCAGTTCTTC	CSARAQDEQFF
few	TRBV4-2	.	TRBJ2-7	TGTGCCAGCAGCCAAGCCATGGGGAGCTCCTACGAGCAGTACTTC	CASSQAMGSSYEQYF
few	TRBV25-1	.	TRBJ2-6	TGTGCCAGCAGGCCCCCGGGGGGCCCCTCTGGGGCCAACGTCCTGACTTTC	CASRPPGGPSGANVLTF
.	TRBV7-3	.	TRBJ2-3	TGTGCCTGCAGCTTAGTCCACACAGATACGCAGTATTTT	CACSLVHTDTQYF
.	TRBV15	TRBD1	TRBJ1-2	TGTGCCACCAGCGTCGGGACAGGGCTCTTCAATGGCTACACCTTC	CATSVGTGLFNGYTF
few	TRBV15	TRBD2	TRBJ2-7	TGTGCCACCAGCTTGGGGTTCACGACTAGCGGGCTATACGAGCAGTACTTC	CATSLGFTTSGLYEQYF
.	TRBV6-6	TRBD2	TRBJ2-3	TGTGCCAGCAGCTTCACTAGCGGGGGGGCAAATAGGGATACGCAGTATTTT	CASSFTSGGANRDTQYF
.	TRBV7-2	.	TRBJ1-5	TGTGCCAGCAGCTTAGAACGCGGAGTCGGCAATCAGTCCCAGCATTTT	CASSLERGVGNQSQHF
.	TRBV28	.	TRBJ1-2	TGTGCCAGCAGTGCCCGGGGGGCTTATGGCTACACCTTC	CASSARGAYGYTF
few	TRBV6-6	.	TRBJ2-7	TGTGCCAGCAGTACTCAGACAGCCTCCTACGAGCAGTACTTC	CASSTQTASYEQYF
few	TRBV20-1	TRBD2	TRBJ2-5	TGCAGTGCTAGTATGTTAGCGGGGGGCCAAGAGACCCAGTACTTC	CSASMLAGGQETQYF
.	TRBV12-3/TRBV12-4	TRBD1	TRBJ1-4	TGTGCCAGCAGTTTCCGACAGGGGGGAGCTGAAAACCTGTTTTTT	CASSFRQGGAENLFF
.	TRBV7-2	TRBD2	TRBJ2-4	TGTGCCAGCAGGGCTAGCGGGGGGTCGAACATTCAGTACTTC	CASRASGGSNIQYF
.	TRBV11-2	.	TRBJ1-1	TGTGCCAGCAGACCTTCTCCCCAGGGAGCTTTCTTT	CASRPSPQGAFF
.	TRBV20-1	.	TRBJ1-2	TGCAGTGCTAGAGATGGAGGGACATGTGACTATGGCTACACCTTC	CSARDGGTCDYGYTF
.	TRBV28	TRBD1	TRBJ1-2	TGTGCCAGCAGTTTACCCCCTTGGACAGGGACTAACTATGGCTACACCTTC	CASSLPPWTGTNYGYTF
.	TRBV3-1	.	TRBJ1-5	TGTGCCAGCAGCCAAGAATTACAGGTGACTAGCAATCAGCCCCAGCATTTT	CASSQELQVTSNQPQHF
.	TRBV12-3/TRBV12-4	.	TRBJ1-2	TGTGCCAGCAGATACAGGGCTGCTAACTATGGCTACACCTTC	CASRYRAANYGYTF
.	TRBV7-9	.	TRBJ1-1	TGTGCCAGCAGCTTTACTAGTATTAGAGTTTTCTTT	CASSFTSIRVFF